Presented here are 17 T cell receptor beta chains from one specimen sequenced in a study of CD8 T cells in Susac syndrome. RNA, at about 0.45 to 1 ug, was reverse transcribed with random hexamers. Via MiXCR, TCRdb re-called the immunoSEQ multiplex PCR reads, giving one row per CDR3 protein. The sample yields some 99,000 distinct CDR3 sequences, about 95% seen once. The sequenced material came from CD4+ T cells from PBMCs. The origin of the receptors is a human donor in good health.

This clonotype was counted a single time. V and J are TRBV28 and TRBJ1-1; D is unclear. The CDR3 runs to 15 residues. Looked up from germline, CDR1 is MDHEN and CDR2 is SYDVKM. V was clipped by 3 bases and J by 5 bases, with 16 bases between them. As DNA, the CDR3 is TGTGCCAGCAGTTTGTGGTCAACCGGCGAAACTGAAGCTTTCTTT. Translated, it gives CASSLWSTGETEAFF.

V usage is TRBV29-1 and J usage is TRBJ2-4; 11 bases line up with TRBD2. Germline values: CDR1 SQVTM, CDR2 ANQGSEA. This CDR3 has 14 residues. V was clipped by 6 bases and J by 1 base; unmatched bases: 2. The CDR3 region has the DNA TGCAGCGTCGGGACTAGCGGCGCCAAAAACATTCAGTACTTC. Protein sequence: CSVGTSGAKNIQYF.

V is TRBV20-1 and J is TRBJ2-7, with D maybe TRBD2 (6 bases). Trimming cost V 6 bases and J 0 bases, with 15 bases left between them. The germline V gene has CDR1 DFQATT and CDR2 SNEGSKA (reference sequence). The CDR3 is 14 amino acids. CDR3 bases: TGCAGTGCCCGAGCGGCGGGAAGCTCCTACGAGCAGTACTTC. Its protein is CSARAAGSSYEQYF.

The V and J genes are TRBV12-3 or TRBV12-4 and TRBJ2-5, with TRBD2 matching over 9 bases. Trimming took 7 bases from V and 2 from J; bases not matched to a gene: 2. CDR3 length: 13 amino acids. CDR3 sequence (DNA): TGTGCCAGCAAAGGACTAGCGCAAGAGACCCAGTACTTC. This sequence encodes CASKGLAQETQYF.

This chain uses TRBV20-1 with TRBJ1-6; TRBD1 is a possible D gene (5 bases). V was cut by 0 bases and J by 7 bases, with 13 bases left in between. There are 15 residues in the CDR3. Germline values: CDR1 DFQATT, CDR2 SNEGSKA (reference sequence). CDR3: CSARDSQGWNSPLHF. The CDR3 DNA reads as TGCAGTGCTAGAGATAGCCAGGGATGGAATTCACCCCTCCACTTT.

The CDR3: CSVEEGLSYEQYF. The CDR3 DNA is TGCAGCGTTGAGGAGGGGTTATCCTACGAGCAGTACTTC. This chain connects TRBV29-1 to TRBJ2-7, with D possibly TRBD2 on 6 matching bases. Germline V CDR1 and CDR2: SQVTM, ANQGSEA. V lost 3 bases, J lost 1 base, and 10 bases lay in between. CDR3 size: 13 residues.

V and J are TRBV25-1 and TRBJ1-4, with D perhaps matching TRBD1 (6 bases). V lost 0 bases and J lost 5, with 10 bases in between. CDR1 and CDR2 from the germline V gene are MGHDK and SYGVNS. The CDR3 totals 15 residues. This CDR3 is CASSEYQGYNEKLFF. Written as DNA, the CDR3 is TGTGCCAGCAGTGAATACCAGGGGTACAATGAAAAACTGTTTTTT.

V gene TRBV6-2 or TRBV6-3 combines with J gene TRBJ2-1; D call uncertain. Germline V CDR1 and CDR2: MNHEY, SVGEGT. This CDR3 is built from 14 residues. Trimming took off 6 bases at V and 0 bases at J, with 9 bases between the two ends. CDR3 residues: CASRPFRSYNEQFF. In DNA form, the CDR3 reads TGTGCCAGCAGGCCGTTCCGCTCCTACAATGAGCAGTTCTTC.

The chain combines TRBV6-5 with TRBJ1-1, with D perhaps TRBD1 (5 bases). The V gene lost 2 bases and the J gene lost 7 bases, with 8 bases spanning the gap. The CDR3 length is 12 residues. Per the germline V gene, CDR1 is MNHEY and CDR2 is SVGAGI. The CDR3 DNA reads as TGTGCCAGCAGTTACAGCGGGGGTGAAGCTTTCTTT. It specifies CASSYSGGEAFF.

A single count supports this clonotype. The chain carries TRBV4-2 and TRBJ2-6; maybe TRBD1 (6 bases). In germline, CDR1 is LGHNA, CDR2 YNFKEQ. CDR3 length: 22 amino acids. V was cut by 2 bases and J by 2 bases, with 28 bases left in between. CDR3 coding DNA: TGTGCCAGCAGCCAACCCCTGGTTGGACAGAAGCAGTTTAGCGCTGGGGCCAACGTCCTGACTTTC. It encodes CASSQPLVGQKQFSAGANVLTF.

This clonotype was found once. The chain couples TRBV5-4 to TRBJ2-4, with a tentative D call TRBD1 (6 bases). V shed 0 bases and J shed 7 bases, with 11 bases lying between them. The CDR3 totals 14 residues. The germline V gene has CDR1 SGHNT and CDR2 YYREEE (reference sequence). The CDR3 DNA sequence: TGTGCCAGCAGCTTGGCCAGGGACAACAACATTCAGTACTTC. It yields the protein CASSLARDNNIQYF. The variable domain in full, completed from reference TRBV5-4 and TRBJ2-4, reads ETGVTQSPTHLIKTRGQQVTLRCSSQSGHNTVSWYQQALGQGPQFIFQYYREEENGRGNFPPRFSGLQFPNYSSELNVNALELDDSALYLCASSLARDNNIQYFGAGTRLSVL.

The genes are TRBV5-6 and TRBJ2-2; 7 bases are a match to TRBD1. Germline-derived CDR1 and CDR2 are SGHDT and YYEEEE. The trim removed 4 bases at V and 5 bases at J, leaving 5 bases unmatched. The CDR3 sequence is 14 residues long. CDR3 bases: TGTGCCAGCAGCCCGGAGACAGGGACCGGGGAGCTGTTTTTT. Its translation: CASSPETGTGELFF.

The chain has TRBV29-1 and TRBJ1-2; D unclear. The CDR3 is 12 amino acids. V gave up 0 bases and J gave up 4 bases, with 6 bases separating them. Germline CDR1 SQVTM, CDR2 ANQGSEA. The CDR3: CSVEEGPYGYTF. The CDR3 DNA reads TGCAGCGTTGAAGAGGGCCCCTATGGCTACACCTTC.

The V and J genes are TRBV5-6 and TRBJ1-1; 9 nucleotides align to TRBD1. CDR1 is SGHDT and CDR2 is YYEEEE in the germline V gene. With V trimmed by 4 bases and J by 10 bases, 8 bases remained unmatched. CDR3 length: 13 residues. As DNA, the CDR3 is TGTGCCAGCAGCGATCGACCGGACAGGGGAGCTTTCTTT. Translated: CASSDRPDRGAFF.

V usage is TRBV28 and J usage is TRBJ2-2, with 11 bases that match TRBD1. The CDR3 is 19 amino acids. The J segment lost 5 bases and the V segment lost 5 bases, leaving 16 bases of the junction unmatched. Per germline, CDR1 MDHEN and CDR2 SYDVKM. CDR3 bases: TGTGCCAGCAGTGTGAGATCGTGGACAGGGGGCGCGTTTACCGGGGAGCTGTTTTTT. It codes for CASSVRSWTGGAFTGELFF.

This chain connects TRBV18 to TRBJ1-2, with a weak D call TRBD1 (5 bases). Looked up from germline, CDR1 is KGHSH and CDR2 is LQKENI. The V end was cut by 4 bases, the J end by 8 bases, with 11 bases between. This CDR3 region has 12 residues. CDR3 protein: CASSLRGIGYTF. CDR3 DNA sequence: TGTGCCAGCTCACTCCGGGGGATCGGCTACACCTTC.

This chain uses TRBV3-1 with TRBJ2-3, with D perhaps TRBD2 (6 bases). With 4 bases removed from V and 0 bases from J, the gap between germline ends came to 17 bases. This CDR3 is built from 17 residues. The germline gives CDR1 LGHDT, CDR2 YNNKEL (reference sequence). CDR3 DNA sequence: TGTGCCAGCAGCCTACGGGACTCCACGTCTAGCACAGATACGCAGTATTTT. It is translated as CASSLRDSTSSTDTQYF.